Each of the 29 T cell receptor beta chains below was sequenced from the same sample in a study of blood T cell repertoires in COVID-19 (dated by TCRdb to the early 2020s). The library was built by means of the immunoSEQ multiplex PCR assay. This is the immuneACCESS table as TCRdb keeps it, with only in-frame sequences that have V and J called. A part of the clones is gone; compared with another copy, unresolved V genes explain less than half, and the rest is unexplained. Across this sample there are around 55,000 clones, with around nine tenths seen only once. Jointly, the top ten make up around 14% of the sample. The sample consisted of peripheral blood. These receptors were obtained from a human donor with active COVID-19. The donor label of this sample is uncertain.

The chain links TRBV11-2 to TRBJ2-1; 8 bases are a match to TRBD1. The CDR3 is 15 amino acids. CDR1 SGHAT and CDR2 FQNNGV come from the germline V gene. V was clipped by 3 bases and J by 6 bases; unmatched bases: 7. DNA for the CDR3: TGTGCCAGCAGCTTGGACAGGGATCGAGTCAATGAGCAGTTCTTC. Its protein product is CASSLDRDRVNEQFF.

This clone turned up a few times. The V and J genes are TRBV5-4 and TRBJ1-1; tentatively, D is TRBD1 (6 bases). CDR1 is SGHNT, CDR2 YYREEE, per germline (reference sequence). CDR3 length: 14 amino acids. The V and J ends lost 3 bases and 0 bases respectively, with 9 bases between them. The CDR3: CASSSTGLNTEAFF. The CDR3 DNA sequence: TGTGCCAGCAGCTCTACAGGGTTGAACACTGAAGCTTTCTTT.

This chain uses TRBV7-2 with TRBJ2-1; D is possibly TRBD1 (5 bases). Germline V gene sequence: CDR1 SGHTA, CDR2 FQGNSA. Between the trimmed V and J ends, which lost 1 base and 13 bases, there was a span of 8 bases. The CDR3 extends over 11 amino acids. CDR3 coding DNA: TGTGCCAGCAGCTTAGTGGGGCTACAGTTCTTC. Translating gives CASSLVGLQFF.

The chain joins TRBV18 to TRBJ2-7; 7 bases are a match to TRBD2. The V and J ends lost 3 bases and 1 base, in that order; junction bases with no gene match: 12. Per germline, CDR1 KGHSH and CDR2 LQKENI. CDR3 size: 17 residues. For the CDR3, the DNA is TGTGCCAGCTCACCCCCAGGTGGGGGGGAGGCATCCTACGAGCAGTACTTC. Its protein is CASSPPGGGEASYEQYF.

Here the CDR3 DNA reads TGTGCCAGTAGCCTAGCAGATACGCAGTATTTT. It yields the protein CASSLADTQYF. The rearrangement uses TRBV19 and TRBJ2-3; D gene ambiguous. Germline V gene lookup returns CDR1 LNHDA and CDR2 SQIVND (reference sequence). The V end was cut by 6 bases, the J end by 4 bases, with 5 bases between. There are 11 residues in the CDR3.

This clone showed up just once. The chain is built from TRBV10-3 and TRBJ1-5; D may be TRBD1 (5 bases). The germline V and J ends were trimmed by 10 bases and 7 bases, with 17 bases remaining between them. CDR3 length: 13 amino acids. The V gene's germline CDR1 is ENHRY and CDR2 SYGVKD. The CDR3 nucleotides are TGTGCCACCGTGGGGGGGGACGGGCAGCCCCAGCATTTT. Translating it yields CATVGGDGQPQHF.

In this sample, this clone turned up a few times. The V gene is TRBV18, the J gene TRBJ1-5; 10 bases align to TRBD1. The trim removed 3 bases at V and 3 bases at J, leaving 2 bases unmatched. The CDR3 length is 15 residues. Germline V CDR1 and CDR2: KGHSH, LQKENI. In nucleotides, the CDR3 is TGTGCCAGCTCACCGGGACAGGGGAACAATCAGCCCCAGCATTTT. Its protein product is CASSPGQGNNQPQHF.

The V and J genes are TRBV14 and TRBJ2-7, with D possibly being TRBD1 (5 bases). V lost 4 bases, J lost 4 bases, and 11 bases lay in between. The CDR3 runs to 13 residues. Germline-derived CDR1 and CDR2 are SGHDN and FVKESK. As DNA, the CDR3 is TGTGCCAGCAGCCGCCCCCCAGGGTACGAGCAGTACGTC. Its protein is CASSRPPGYEQYV.

CDR3 nucleotides: TGTGCCAGCAGCGGACTAGCTAAGGGCTACAATGAGCAGTTCTTC. Translating gives CASSGLAKGYNEQFF. V usage is TRBV7-3 and J usage is TRBJ2-1, with 8 bases aligning to TRBD2. V was clipped by 5 bases and J by 3 bases; unmatched bases: 6. Germline assignment: CDR1 SGHTA and CDR2 FQGTGA. This CDR3 is built from 15 residues.

The rearrangement uses TRBV6-2 or TRBV6-3 and TRBJ2-3; 8 bases align to TRBD1. Germline V gene data show CDR1 as MNHEY and CDR2 as SVGEGT. This CDR3 has 15 residues. V trimming: 6 bases; J trimming: 0 bases; junction bases outside the gene matches: 5. The CDR3 region has the DNA TGTGCCAGCAGCCCCGGACAGGGAAGCACAGATACGCAGTATTTT. It specifies CASSPGQGSTDTQYF.

The rearrangement links TRBV3-1 (or the pseudogene TRBV3-2) to TRBJ1-2; 8 bases fit TRBD1. The CDR3 consists of 14 residues. V gave up 3 bases and J gave up 4 bases; unmatched junction bases: 4. Germline values: CDR1 LGHDT, CDR2 YNNKEL (reference sequence). The CDR3 DNA follows: TGTGCCAGCAGCCAGACCCAGGGGGCCTATGGCTACACCTTC. Amino acid sequence: CASSQTQGAYGYTF.

V and J are TRBV27 and TRBJ2-7; D remains unclear. The CDR3 consists of 15 residues. CDR1 is MNHEY and CDR2 is SMNVEV in the germline V gene (reference sequence). The V gene lost 0 bases and the J gene lost 2 bases, with 11 bases spanning the gap. The CDR3 nucleotides read TGTGCCAGCAGTTTATCGAAGGTACAGACCTACGAGCAGTACTTC. This codes for CASSLSKVQTYEQYF.

CDR3 sequence reads: CASSADSKSTNEKLFF. Here the CDR3 DNA reads TGTGCCAGCAGCGCCGACAGCAAATCAACTAATGAAAAACTGTTTTTT. The V and J genes are TRBV7-9 and TRBJ1-4; a possible D gene is TRBD1 (5 bases). This CDR3 region has 16 residues. Germline CDR1 SEHNR, CDR2 FQNEAQ (reference sequence). With 5 bases removed from V and 0 bases from J, the gap between germline ends came to 13 bases. The full variable domain, rest sourced from reference TRBV7-9 and TRBJ1-4, is DTGVSQNPRHKITKRGQNVTFRCDPISEHNRLYWYRQTLGQGPEFLTYFQNEAQLEKSRLLSDRFSAERPKGSFSTLEIQRTEQGDSAMYLCASSADSKSTNEKLFFGSGTQLSVL.

This clone was picked up one time. The rearrangement links TRBV5-5 to TRBJ2-7; 9 bases are a match to TRBD1. The J segment lost 3 bases and the V segment lost 7 bases, leaving 8 bases of the junction unmatched. The CDR3 is 14 amino acids. Germline V gene sequence: CDR1 SGHKS, CDR2 YYEKEE (reference sequence). The CDR3 DNA is TGTGCCAGCCTTCCGGGACAGGGTAACTACGAGCAGTACTTC. This gives the protein CASLPGQGNYEQYF.

V and J are TRBV11-2 and TRBJ1-2; 9 positions match TRBD1. Trimming took 1 base from V and 10 from J; bases not matched to a gene: 10. The CDR3 totals 15 residues. CDR1 and CDR2 from the germline V gene are SGHAT and FQNNGV. Written as DNA, the CDR3 is TGTGCCAGCAGCTTAGTCGCCAAACAGGGGGCGGACTACACCTTC. It translates to CASSLVAKQGADYTF.

The V call is TRBV7-2, the J call TRBJ2-1; D gene uncertain. Germline V gene data show CDR1 as SGHTA and CDR2 as FQGNSA. V was clipped by 6 bases and J by 8 bases, with 17 bases between them. The CDR3 spans 14 residues. The CDR3 region has the DNA TGTGCCAGCAGTGCCACCCCCGCACCGGATGAGCAGTTCTTC. This encodes CASSATPAPDEQFF.

J is TRBJ2-1 and V is TRBV6-6; maybe TRBD1 (6 bases). Germline loops: CDR1 MNHNY, CDR2 SVGAGI (reference sequence). The CDR3 runs 13 residues. V lost 7 bases and J lost 7, with 14 bases in between. For the CDR3, the DNA is TGTGCCAGCACCTGGGGGCCTGGGAATGAGCAGTTCTTC. Its protein product is CASTWGPGNEQFF.

V and J are TRBV5-1 and TRBJ2-7; 15 positions agree with TRBD2. Trimming took 4 bases from V and 4 from J; bases not matched to a gene: 3. Germline CDR1 reads SGHRS; CDR2 reads YFSETQ. The CDR3 totals 15 residues. CDR3 coding DNA: TGCGCCAGCAGCCCGGGACTAGCGGGAGGTTACGAGCAGTACTTC. Its translation: CASSPGLAGGYEQYF.

This chain connects TRBV6-1 to TRBJ1-1; TRBD1 agrees at 10 bases. This CDR3 spans 18 amino acids. Germline CDR1 is MNHNS and CDR2 is SASEGT. V dropped 2 bases and J dropped 2; count of bases not matched to a gene: 11. The CDR3 is CASSERIDRGRFNTEAFF. As DNA, the CDR3 is TGTGCCAGCAGTGAAAGGATAGACAGGGGGCGTTTCAACACTGAAGCTTTCTTT.

This chain uses TRBV2 with TRBJ2-5, with 7 positions matching TRBD1. The CDR3 sequence is 15 residues long. Germline CDR1 and CDR2: SNHLY and FYNNEI. Trimming at V came to 6 bases and at J to 2 bases, leaving 9 bases not matched to a gene. CDR3 DNA: TGTGCCAGCAGACCTCGGACAGGATTACAAGAGACCCAGTACTTC. It is translated as CASRPRTGLQETQYF.

The chain couples TRBV27 to TRBJ2-2, with a possible D match to TRBD1 (6 bases). Germline CDR1 and CDR2: MNHEY and SMNVEV (reference sequence). V lost 6 bases and J 8 bases, leaving 22 bases between the germline ends. CDR3 length: 16 residues. The CDR3 coding sequence is TGTGCCAGCAGCTCAGCCTTACCACAGGGCTGGGGGGAGCTGTTTTTT. Translated: CASSSALPQGWGELFF.

The chain employs TRBV19 and TRBJ1-1; D may be TRBD1 (5 bases). Between the trimmed V and J ends, which lost 6 bases and 0 bases, there was a span of 11 bases. CDR1 is LNHDA, CDR2 SQIVND, per germline (reference sequence). The length of the CDR3 is 14 residues. The CDR3 region is CASSRVLMNTEAFF. In nucleotides, the CDR3 is TGTGCCAGTAGCAGGGTCCTCATGAACACTGAAGCTTTCTTT.

The chain links TRBV30 to TRBJ2-7; D might be TRBD2 (6 bases). Trimming shortened V by 3 bases and J by 4 bases, and 13 bases separated the two germline ends. The CDR3 length is 13 residues. Per the germline V gene, CDR1 is GTSNPN and CDR2 is SVGIG (reference sequence). CDR3: CAWSGVAAYEQYF. The CDR3 nucleotides are TGTGCCTGGAGCGGGGTAGCGGCATACGAGCAGTACTTC.

This chain uses TRBV28 with TRBJ1-1; 7 bases map to TRBD1. V lost 6 bases to trimming and J lost 8 bases; unmatched junction nucleotides: 18. Germline assignment: CDR1 MDHEN and CDR2 SYDVKM. The CDR3 has 16 amino acids. The CDR3 sequence is CASSQPPYRGLAEAFF. The CDR3 DNA reads TGTGCCAGCAGCCAACCTCCCTACAGGGGCCTCGCCGAAGCTTTCTTT.

The chain uses TRBV7-2 and TRBJ1-2; TRBD1 matches 9 bases. The CDR3 is 14 amino acids. Trimming took 5 bases from V and 4 from J; bases not matched to a gene: 5. Germline V CDR1 and CDR2: SGHTA, FQGNSA. The CDR3 reads CASSMGQGPYGYTF. The CDR3, as DNA: TGTGCCAGCAGCATGGGACAGGGCCCCTATGGCTACACCTTC.

The chain employs TRBV4-3 and TRBJ1-1, with D unclear. The CDR3 has 14 residues. V was shortened by 4 bases and J by 0 bases, with 9 bases between the two germline ends. Germline V gene sequence: CDR1 LGHNA, CDR2 YSLEER. The CDR3 loop is CASSRQEVNTEAFF. The CDR3 coding sequence is TGCGCCAGCAGCCGTCAGGAGGTGAACACTGAAGCTTTCTTT.

This sequence joins TRBV11-2 and TRBJ1-6; weak D call: TRBD1 (5 bases). CDR1 SGHAT and CDR2 FQNNGV come from the germline V gene. Deletions cut 4 bases from V and 9 bases from J, with 19 bases between. This CDR3 spans 16 amino acids. Here the CDR3 reads CASSSMAGVVISPLHF. CDR3 coding DNA: TGTGCCAGCAGCTCCATGGCGGGGGTCGTGATTTCACCCCTCCACTTT.

V usage is TRBV6-4 and J usage is TRBJ2-6, with 7 nucleotides matching TRBD1. The V gene end was trimmed by 5 bases and the J gene end by 0 bases; junction bases not matched to a gene: 4. This CDR3 has 16 amino acids. The germline gives CDR1 MRHNA, CDR2 SNTAGT. CDR3: CASSPGGISGANVLTF. DNA of the CDR3: TGTGCCAGCAGTCCAGGGGGAATCTCTGGGGCCAACGTCCTGACTTTC.

This clone occurred a few times. J is TRBJ2-3 and V is TRBV7-8; 10 nucleotides match TRBD2. From germline, CDR1 is SGHVS and CDR2 FQNEAQ. The CDR3 totals 19 residues. V shed 5 bases, J shed 6 bases, and the junction held 20 bases outside the gene matches. The CDR3 sequence: CASSLGVLAGAVDSDTQYF. The CDR3 bases are TGTGCCAGCAGCCTCGGGGTGCTAGCGGGAGCTGTAGACTCTGATACGCAGTATTTT.